The text below deals with one TCR beta chain. Its cognate antigen is unknown. Losses at the gene ends were 3 bases for V and 2 bases for J; bases not matched to a gene: 9. From germline, CDR1 is MGHRA and CDR2 YSYEKL. The CDR3 spans 17 residues. The table came from immunoSEQ multiplex PCR; TCRdb's copy has only in-frame clones and leaves some out. The sample carries about 51,000 clones, roughly 74% recorded once. These data are taken from a study of T cell clones after liver transplantation. Turning to the study itself: TCRbeta sequencing after a pre-transplant mixed lymphocyte reaction identified graft-donor-reactive clones, later tracked in post-transplant blood. Without induction therapy, subjects received standard immunosuppression until 12-24 months post-transplant. Tolerant meant at least one year fully off immunosuppression without liver enzymes above twice normal. Study outcomes and limitations: Post-transplant, graft-donor-reactive CD4 TCRbeta sequences in blood dropped significantly in 5 of 8 subjects.

Specimen: CD4+ T cells from blood, collected more than 52 months after liver transplant. The rearrangement links TRBV4-1 to TRBJ2-4; TRBD1 aligns across 8 bases. This clonotype was sampled from a human patient who received a liver transplant. Part of the T cells may come from the graft donor. The CDR3 region has the DNA TGCGCCAGCAGCCAGACGGACAGGGCGGCCCCCAAAAACATTCAGTACTTC. As protein: CASSQTDRAAPKNIQYF.